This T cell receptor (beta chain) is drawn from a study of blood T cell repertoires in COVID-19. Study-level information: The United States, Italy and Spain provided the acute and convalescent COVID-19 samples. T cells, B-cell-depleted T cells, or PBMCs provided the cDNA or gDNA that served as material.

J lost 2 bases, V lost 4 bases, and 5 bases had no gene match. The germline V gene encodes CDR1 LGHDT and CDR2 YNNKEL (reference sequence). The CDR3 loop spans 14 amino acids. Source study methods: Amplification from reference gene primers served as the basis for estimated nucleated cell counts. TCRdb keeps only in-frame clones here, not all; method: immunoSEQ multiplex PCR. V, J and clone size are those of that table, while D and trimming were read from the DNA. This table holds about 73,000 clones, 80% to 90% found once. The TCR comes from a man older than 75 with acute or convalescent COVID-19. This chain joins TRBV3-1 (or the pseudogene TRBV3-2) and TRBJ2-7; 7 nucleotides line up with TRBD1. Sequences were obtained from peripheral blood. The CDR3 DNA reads TGTGCCAGCAGCCGACGACAGGGCCCCTACGAGCAGTACTTC. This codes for CASSRRQGPYEQYF.